Each of the 13 T cell receptor beta chains below was sequenced from the same sample in a study of CD8+CD57+ T cells in acquired aplastic anemia. Using genomic DNA as the template, TCR beta VDJ and CDR3 profiling was carried out. MiXCR, applied by TCRdb to the reads, yields one record per CDR3 protein. The table has 450,000 to 600,000 distinct CDR3 sequences, roughly 34% seen once. CD8+CD57+ cell expansion, shown by flow cytometry, had occurred in the patients selected for sequencing. Material: sorted CD4+, CD8+, or CD8+CD57+ T cells (not recorded which) from PBMCs. Receptor source: a human donor with aplastic anemia.

In this sample, this clonotype turned up a few times. The chain combines TRBV7-2 with TRBJ1-2, with a weak D call TRBD1 (6 bases). Germline CDR1 SGHTA, CDR2 FQGNSA. Trimming cost V 5 bases and J 5 bases, with 12 bases left between them. The CDR3 is 13 amino acids. CDR3 residues: CASSPGTPYGYTF. In DNA, the CDR3 is TGTGCCAGCAGCCCCGGGACACCGTATGGCTACACCTTC.

In its sample, this clonotype was seen a few times. The chain carries TRBV5-6 and TRBJ2-7; 11 nucleotides line up with TRBD2. V gave up 4 bases and J gave up 2 bases; unmatched junction bases: 5. Germline V gene data show CDR1 as SGHDT and CDR2 as YYEEEE. This CDR3 spans 15 amino acids. CDR3 coding DNA: TGTGCCAGCAGCCTCACTAGCGGGAGTCCCTACGAGCAGTACTTC. Amino acids: CASSLTSGSPYEQYF.

This clonotype has ten or more counts. V is TRBV20-1 and J is TRBJ1-5, with TRBD1 matching 7 bases. The CDR3 covers 13 residues. V lost 6 bases and J lost 4; bases outside the gene matches: 6. Looked up from germline, CDR1 is DFQATT and CDR2 is SNEGSKA (reference sequence). Here the CDR3 reads CSARAGGNQPQHF. CDR3 coding DNA: TGCAGTGCAAGGGCAGGGGGGAATCAGCCCCAGCATTTT.

This clonotype was found many times. V gene TRBV2 combines with J gene TRBJ2-2; 9 bases align to TRBD1. V was clipped by 7 bases and J by 5 bases; unmatched bases: 8. The CDR3 runs to 15 residues. Per the germline V gene, CDR1 is SNHLY and CDR2 is FYNNEI. The CDR3 DNA sequence: TGTGCCAGCAAAATGGGACAGGGAAGGACCGGGGAGCTGTTTTTT. It translates to CASKMGQGRTGELFF.

Of note for this clonotype: Mismatch with germline at one junction end may stem from a read error. The chain recombines TRBV4-2 with TRBJ1-5, with 9 bases identical to TRBD1. The germline CDR1 and CDR2 sequences are LGHNA and YNFKEQ. The CDR3 covers 14 residues. CDR3 protein: CPSSRDREEQPQHF. The CDR3 coding sequence is TGTCCCAGCAGCCGGGACAGGGAGGAACAGCCCCAGCATTTT.

The table lists this clonotype with a few counts. This rearrangement joins TRBV14 to TRBJ2-1, with D perhaps TRBD1 (6 bases). The CDR3 consists of 13 residues. The V end was cut by 1 base, the J end by 6 bases, with 7 bases between. CDR1 and CDR2 (germline): SGHDN, FVKESK. Here the CDR3 reads CASSQATGNEQFF. Here the CDR3 DNA reads TGTGCCAGCAGCCAAGCGACAGGCAATGAGCAGTTCTTC.

At least ten counts were recorded for this clonotype. The chain couples TRBV20-1 to TRBJ1-6; D remains unclear. Germline-derived CDR1 and CDR2 are DFQATT and SNEGSKA (reference sequence). The CDR3 totals 14 residues. Trimming cost V 0 bases and J 6 bases, with 9 bases left between them. For the CDR3, the DNA is TGCAGTGCTAGAGATCCGGGCCGTAATTCACCCCTCCACTTT. Residues: CSARDPGRNSPLHF.

This clonotype occurred a few times. The chain joins TRBV2 to TRBJ2-1, with 9 bases fitting TRBD2. Germline CDR1 reads SNHLY; CDR2 reads FYNNEI. Germline trimming cut 3 bases from V and 0 bases from J; bases unmatched to any gene: 9. This CDR3 spans 18 amino acids. The CDR3 sequence: CASSDRLAGPSSYNEQFF. For the CDR3, the DNA is TGTGCCAGCAGTGATCGGCTAGCGGGGCCGAGCTCCTACAATGAGCAGTTCTTC.

About this clonotype itself: A much larger clone is a single base away; this may be a read error. The chain carries TRBV10-2 and TRBJ2-1; D is possibly TRBD2 (5 bases). Germline V gives CDR1 WSHSY, CDR2 SAAADI. The CDR3 has 14 residues. V was cut by 3 bases and J by 5 bases, with 11 bases left in between. The CDR3: CASSELVRDNEQFF. CDR3 coding DNA: TGCGCCAGCAGTGAACTAGTACGGGACAATGAGCAGTTCTTC.

The CDR3 spells CSVDRGGGRETQYF. The CDR3 DNA is TGCAGCGTAGACAGAGGAGGGGGCAGGGAGACCCAGTACTTC. The chain employs TRBV29-1 and TRBJ2-5, with D tentatively TRBD1 (7 bases). Germline V CDR1 and CDR2: SQVTM, ANQGSEA. Trimming stripped 6 bases from V and 5 bases from J, with 19 bases between. The CDR3 has 14 amino acids. Based on the CDR3 plus reference TRBV29-1 and TRBJ2-5, the full variable domain is SAVISQKPSRDICQRGTSLTIQCQVDSQVTMMFWYRQQPGQSLTLIATANQGSEATYESGFVIDKFPISRPNLTFSTLTVSNMSPEDSSIYLCSVDRGGGRETQYFGPGTRLLVL.

This clonotype occurred many times. The chain combines TRBV7-2 with TRBJ1-1, with 9 nucleotides matching TRBD1. V lost 1 base and J lost 10; bases outside the gene matches: 7. This CDR3 has 14 amino acids. The germline gives CDR1 SGHTA, CDR2 FQGNSA. The CDR3 loop is CASSLDGQGKGAFF. CDR3 bases: TGTGCCAGCAGCTTAGATGGACAGGGGAAGGGAGCTTTCTTT. The entire variable domain, with the rest obtained from reference TRBV7-2 and TRBJ1-1, is as follows: GAGVSQSPSNKVTEKGKDVELRCDPISGHTALYWYRQSLGQGLEFLIYFQGNSAPDKSGLPSDRFSAERTGGSVSTLTIQRTQQEDSAVYLCASSLDGQGKGAFFGQGTRLTVV.

This clonotype has ten or more counts. V and J are TRBV7-2 and TRBJ1-2; 8 bases map to TRBD1. The CDR3 is 14 amino acids. Losses at the gene ends were 7 bases for V and 2 bases for J; bases not matched to a gene: 6. The germline V gene has CDR1 SGHTA and CDR2 FQGNSA. Here the CDR3 reads CASTNDRGNYGYTF. The CDR3 DNA sequence: TGTGCCAGCACCAACGACAGGGGCAACTATGGCTACACCTTC.

The J gene is TRBJ2-1, the V gene TRBV7-2; D unclear. The CDR3 covers 13 residues. Germline V gene lookup returns CDR1 SGHTA and CDR2 FQGNSA. Trimming took off 7 bases at V and 3 bases at J, with 10 bases between the two ends. CDR3 sequence (DNA): TGTGCCAGCAACCGTAGAAGCTACAATGAGCAGTTCTTC. It specifies CASNRRSYNEQFF. Full variable domain (missing parts from reference TRBV7-2 and TRBJ2-1): GAGVSQSPSNKVTEKGKDVELRCDPISGHTALYWYRQSLGQGLEFLIYFQGNSAPDKSGLPSDRFSAERTGGSVSTLTIQRTQQEDSAVYLCASNRRSYNEQFFGPGTRLTVL.